Each of the 27 T cell receptor beta chains below was sequenced from the same sample in a study of response to subunit inactivated influenza vaccine. TCRdb redid the calling of the RT-PCR reads with MiXCR, one entry per CDR3 protein. The sample holds over 750,000 distinct CDR3 sequences; over 20% are singletons and the top ten take roughly a tenth. This material consisted of PBMCs from blood, taken around 5 days after vaccination. These receptors were collected from a man over 45 who received an inactivated influenza vaccine.

This clonotype has only a few counts. The V and J genes are TRBV12-3 or TRBV12-4 and TRBJ2-7; tentatively, D is TRBD1 (6 bases). Trimming stripped 6 bases from V and 4 bases from J, with 19 bases between. This CDR3 contains 15 residues. This CDR3 is CASRYRDTGPYEQYF. The DNA of the CDR3 is TGTGCCAGCAGGTACCGGGACACCGGGCCTTACGAGCAGTACTTC.

This chain joins TRBV28 and TRBJ2-7; no definite D call. Germline values: CDR1 MDHEN, CDR2 SYDVKM. V was pared by 10 bases and J by 3 bases, with 13 bases between. The CDR3 totals 12 residues. In DNA, the CDR3 is TGTGCCACTACTTCACGATACTACGAGCAGTACTTC. It is translated as CATTSRYYEQYF.

The chain carries TRBV29-1 and TRBJ1-5; possible D gene TRBD1, 6 bases. V dropped 4 bases and J dropped 1 base, with 11 bases sitting between them. This CDR3 comprises 14 residues. Germline V gives CDR1 SQVTM, CDR2 ANQGSEA. Here the CDR3 reads CSVAQGLSNQPQHF. The CDR3 nucleotides are TGCAGCGTTGCACAGGGTCTGAGCAATCAGCCCCAGCATTTT.

The chain links TRBV3-1 to TRBJ1-6; D remains unclear. Germline CDR1 LGHDT, CDR2 YNNKEL (reference sequence). This CDR3 region has 14 residues. Trimming took off 5 bases at V and 11 bases at J, with 16 bases between the two ends. The CDR3 DNA reads as TGTGCCAGCAGCGCTGTCCAGCGGTGGACACCCCTCCACTTT. Amino acids: CASSAVQRWTPLHF.

Only a few counts were recorded for this clonotype. This chain joins TRBV20-1 and TRBJ2-5; the D gene is possibly TRBD1 (5 bases). Deletions cut 0 bases from V and 1 base from J, with 15 bases between. The CDR3 loop spans 16 amino acids. CDR1 DFQATT and CDR2 SNEGSKA come from the germline V gene (reference sequence). The CDR3 sequence: CSARDRGQGFQETQYF. In DNA form, the CDR3 reads TGCAGTGCTAGAGATCGTGGTCAGGGATTCCAAGAGACCCAGTACTTC.

This clonotype occurred many times. V usage is TRBV12-3 or TRBV12-4 and J usage is TRBJ2-2; tentatively, D is TRBD2 (7 bases). The CDR3 contains 16 residues. The V end was cut by 6 bases, the J end by 5 bases, with 19 bases between. The CDR3 is CASSPQGGGRTGELFF. The CDR3 coding sequence is TGTGCCAGCAGCCCCCAAGGCGGGGGCAGGACCGGGGAGCTGTTTTTT.

The chain recombines TRBV2 with TRBJ1-5, with D possibly TRBD1 on 5 matching bases. Germline V CDR1 and CDR2: SNHLY, FYNNEI. CDR3 length: 14 amino acids. V lost 1 base to trimming and J lost 5 bases, with 9 bases between them. CDR3 nucleotides: TGTGCCAGCAGTGAAGTGGGGGAGTATCAGCCCCAGCATTTT. Translated, it gives CASSEVGEYQPQHF.

In nucleotides, the CDR3 is TGTGCCAGCAGCTCCGTAGGACAGGACGAGCAGTACTTC. Translated: CASSSVGQDEQYF. This chain joins TRBV7-9 and TRBJ2-7; TRBD1 aligns across 7 bases. This CDR3 comprises 13 residues. With 4 bases clipped from V and 5 bases from J, the junction kept 5 bases outside the gene matches. CDR1 is SEHNR and CDR2 is FQNEAQ in the germline V gene (reference sequence).

This clonotype was counted ten times or more. The chain links TRBV6-5 to TRBJ1-1, with TRBD1 as a possible D gene (5 bases). The CDR3 spans 16 residues. The germline V gene has CDR1 MNHEY and CDR2 SVGAGI. Trimming cost V 6 bases and J 4 bases, with 21 bases left between them. Written as DNA, the CDR3 is TGTGCCAGCAGCTACCACCCTTATGAGGGGAGCACTGAAGCTTTCTTT. Translation gives CASSYHPYEGSTEAFF.

The chain recombines TRBV20-1 with TRBJ2-1; 9 nucleotides align to TRBD2. The CDR3 extends over 14 amino acids. V trimming: 0 bases; J trimming: 10 bases; junction bases outside the gene matches: 7. Germline assignment: CDR1 DFQATT and CDR2 SNEGSKA (reference sequence). The DNA for the CDR3 is TGCAGTGCTAGAGAGACTAGCGGTAGGGCGGAGCAGTTCTTC. It yields the protein CSARETSGRAEQFF.

V usage is TRBV20-1 and J usage is TRBJ2-1; the D gene is possibly TRBD1 (5 bases). From germline, CDR1 is DFQATT and CDR2 SNEGSKA (reference sequence). The CDR3 length is 14 residues. Trimming removed 2 bases from V and 2 bases from J, with 10 bases in between. This CDR3 reads CSARKQVTYNEQFF. CDR3 nucleotides: TGCAGTGCTAGAAAACAGGTCACCTACAATGAGCAGTTCTTC.

This clonotype was counted once. The J gene is TRBJ2-1, the V gene TRBV20-1; TRBD1 aligns across 8 bases. Germline CDR1 is DFQATT and CDR2 is SNEGSKA (reference sequence). The trim removed 6 bases at V and 3 bases at J, leaving 7 bases unmatched. The CDR3 is made up of 14 amino acids. Here the CDR3 reads CSAIAGTGYNEQFF. CDR3 DNA: TGCAGTGCAATAGCCGGGACAGGCTACAATGAGCAGTTCTTC.

This clonotype was counted between two and nine times. The chain employs TRBV20-1 and TRBJ1-6; D may be TRBD1 (5 bases). The V gene lost 0 bases and the J gene lost 8 bases, with 17 bases spanning the gap. The CDR3 runs to 16 residues. Germline CDR1 reads DFQATT; CDR2 reads SNEGSKA (reference sequence). As DNA, the CDR3 is TGCAGTGCTAGAGATAAGGTCCAGGGTACAGATTCACCCCTCCACTTT. Protein sequence: CSARDKVQGTDSPLHF.

J is TRBJ1-1 and V is TRBV20-1; D gene ambiguous. Germline V gene data show CDR1 as DFQATT and CDR2 as SNEGSKA (reference sequence). V gave up 1 base and J gave up 3 bases, with 15 bases separating them. The CDR3 loop spans 15 amino acids. CDR3 coding DNA: TGCAGTGCTAGAGTGGTAGGGAGAGTTGACACTGAAGCTTTCTTT. Its translation: CSARVVGRVDTEAFF.

This clonotype has ten or more counts. The J gene is TRBJ2-1, the V gene TRBV20-1; perhaps TRBD2 as D (5 bases). The V end was cut by 2 bases, the J end by 5 bases, with 13 bases between. This CDR3 comprises 14 residues. The germline V gene has CDR1 DFQATT and CDR2 SNEGSKA (reference sequence). The DNA for the CDR3 is TGCAGTGCTAGACGCGAGACTACTGACAATGAGCAGTTCTTC. Translating it yields CSARRETTDNEQFF.

A few counts support this clonotype. The J gene is TRBJ1-1, the V gene TRBV20-1, with D unresolved. V was shortened by 2 bases and J by 2 bases, with 9 bases between the two germline ends. The germline V gene encodes CDR1 DFQATT and CDR2 SNEGSKA (reference sequence). This CDR3 is built from 13 residues. The CDR3 DNA sequence: TGCAGTGCTAGATACAGTACTAACACTGAAGCTTTCTTT. Its protein is CSARYSTNTEAFF.

The table lists this clonotype with many counts. The gene calls are TRBV10-3 and TRBJ2-7, with 10 bases matching TRBD1. The germline CDR1 and CDR2 sequences are ENHRY and SYGVKD. This CDR3 is 15 amino acids long. V lost 3 bases, J lost 4 bases, and 6 bases stayed unmatched. The CDR3 here is CAISDPPGQGYEQYF. The CDR3 DNA sequence: TGTGCCATCAGTGACCCCCCGGGACAGGGGTACGAGCAGTACTTC.

The chain couples TRBV11-2 to TRBJ2-1; D unresolved. CDR1 is SGHAT and CDR2 is FQNNGV in the germline V gene. V was trimmed by 6 bases and J by 9 bases, leaving 12 bases between them. This CDR3 contains 12 residues. This CDR3 is CASSHFSVEQFF. The CDR3 nucleotides read TGTGCCAGCAGTCATTTCTCGGTTGAGCAGTTCTTC.

This clonotype was seen a handful of times. V and J are TRBV5-8 and TRBJ2-3; D is tentatively TRBD1 or TRBD2 (5 bases each). CDR3 length: 14 amino acids. Trimming removed 5 bases at V and 2 bases at J, with 12 bases between. Germline lookup yields CDR1 SGHTS and CDR2 YDEGEE. The CDR3 DNA follows: TGTGCCAGCAGTTTCTGGGGGAACACAGATACGCAGTATTTT. It translates to CASSFWGNTDTQYF.

This clonotype was counted between two and nine times. This chain connects TRBV5-6 to TRBJ1-1; TRBD1 agrees at 9 bases. Germline V gene data show CDR1 as SGHDT and CDR2 as YYEEEE. This CDR3 has 13 residues. The V segment lost 3 bases and the J segment 3 bases; nucleotides outside the gene matches: 0. The CDR3 sequence: CASSWDRDTEAFF. The CDR3 DNA sequence: TGTGCCAGCAGCTGGGACAGGGACACTGAAGCTTTCTTT.

Turning to this clonotype: A junction end diverges from the germline sequence, so it may reflect a read error. The genes are TRBV3-1 and TRBJ2-3; D call uncertain. This CDR3 is built from 15 residues. Germline values: CDR1 LGHDT, CDR2 YNNKEL (reference sequence). Here the CDR3 reads CACSQEVAWTDTQYF. The CDR3 DNA reads as TGTGCCTGCAGCCAAGAGGTCGCATGGACAGATACGCAGTATTTT.

The chain couples TRBV11-2 to TRBJ2-3; D is uncertain. The CDR3 runs 15 residues. The V end lost 1 base, the J end lost 0 bases, and 8 bases lay between the germline ends. CDR1 and CDR2 from the germline V gene are SGHAT and FQNNGV. The CDR3 region is CASSLVGVSTDTQYF. The CDR3 nucleotides read TGTGCCAGCAGCTTAGTAGGCGTAAGCACAGATACGCAGTATTTT.

The J gene is TRBJ2-2, the V gene TRBV6-9; weak D call: TRBD1 (6 bases). Per the germline V gene, CDR1 is MNHGY and CDR2 is SVAAGI. Trimming cost V 1 base and J 0 bases, with 9 bases left between them. This CDR3 spans 16 amino acids. CDR3 coding DNA: TGTGCCAGCAGTTATTGGCCAGGGGCGAACACCGGGGAGCTGTTTTTT. This translates into CASSYWPGANTGELFF.

The chain combines TRBV5-1 with TRBJ1-6; D is unresolved. This CDR3 contains 16 residues. Germline V gene lookup returns CDR1 SGHRS and CDR2 YFSETQ. V was trimmed by 0 bases and J by 7 bases, leaving 14 bases between them. For the CDR3, the DNA is TGCGCCAGCAGCTTGGACGGGAAAGGACCAAATTCACCCCTCCACTTT. Translation: CASSLDGKGPNSPLHF.

This clonotype was observed a few times. The chain uses TRBV30 and TRBJ2-3; tentatively, D is TRBD2 (5 bases). There are 13 residues in the CDR3. Deletions cut 2 bases from V and 3 bases from J, with 9 bases between. CDR1 is GTSNPN and CDR2 is SVGIG in the germline V gene (reference sequence). CDR3 bases: TGTGCCTGGAGTACCGGGATGACAGATACGCAGTATTTT. The encoded protein is CAWSTGMTDTQYF.

V is TRBV7-6 and J is TRBJ1-3; unclear D gene. Germline values: CDR1 SGHVS, CDR2 FNYEAQ. Trimming removed 5 bases at V and 0 bases at J, with 11 bases between. CDR3 length equals 15 residues. CDR3 region: CASSAGPSSGNTIYF. The CDR3 region has the DNA TGTGCCAGCAGCGCCGGGCCGAGCTCTGGAAACACCATATATTTT.

There are a few counts of this clonotype. The rearrangement uses TRBV27 and TRBJ2-5; 8 bases line up with TRBD1. The ends lost 5 bases at V and 5 bases at J; junction bases unmatched: 10. CDR1 is MNHEY, CDR2 SMNVEV, per germline (reference sequence). The CDR3 is made up of 15 amino acids. The CDR3, as DNA: TGTGCCAGCAGTCCGGGGACAGGCGCGGGGGAGACCCAGTACTTC. This gives the protein CASSPGTGAGETQYF.